Listed below are T cell receptor beta chains from one sample, sequenced in a study of CXCR3-negative and CXCR3-positive naive CD8 T cells. TCRdb reanalyzed the 5' RACE reads, giving one entry per CDR3 protein sequence and no DNA. Its table lists about 90,000 distinct CDR3 sequences. Sequenced material: naive CXCR3- CD8+ T cells from blood. Receptors originate from a human donor in good health. Some clones in this sample may be carry-over from other donors' samples. CDR3s include the opening cysteine and the closing phenylalanine or tryptophan. Expanded clones are given a class, and other clones once, few, many or no size at all.

-,TRBV4-2,TRBJ2-7,CASSHSGTGRVEQYF
-,TRBV19,TRBJ1-5,CASSIIGAGQPQHF
-,TRBV28,TRBJ1-4,CASNSQGADEKLFF
-,TRBV5-5,TRBJ2-2,CASMGANTGELFF
-,TRBV19,TRBJ2-7,CASRPTGAYEQYF
-,TRBV7-3,TRBJ2-5,CASSSLSEQGVETQYF
-,TRBV3-1,TRBJ2-2,CASSQGLAGASANTGELFF
-,TRBV4-3,TRBJ1-1,CASSPGETEAFF
-,TRBV14,TRBJ2-2,CASSQDSLALNTGELFF
-,TRBV27,TRBJ1-1,CASSSLTTANTEAFF
-,TRBV12-3/TRBV12-4,TRBJ1-4,CASSLHDREKLFF
-,TRBV29-1,TRBJ1-4,CSVPGATNEKLFF
-,TRBV7-6,TRBJ2-2,CASSFEIMGEIAGELFF
-,TRBV5-1,TRBJ2-1,CASSLALGNNEQFF
-,TRBV20-1,TRBJ2-2,CSARVSGRTPTGELFF
-,TRBV11-2,TRBJ2-1,CASSLIPLDNEQFF
medium-sized,TRBV20-1,TRBJ1-2,CSASTGLNYGYTF
-,TRBV7-9,TRBJ2-1,CASSSRGQAYNEQFF
-,TRBV7-3,TRBJ2-1,CASSPPNYSYNEQFF
-,TRBV12-3/TRBV12-4,TRBJ2-5,CASTRGKSRATQYF
-,TRBV7-9,TRBJ2-2,CASTGGTGELFF
-,TRBV5-6,TRBJ2-1,CASSGVGVNEQFF
-,TRBV28,TRBJ2-1,CASSPPALGLAGYNEQFF
-,TRBV29-1,TRBJ2-1,CSVVGTRSYNEQFF
-,TRBV6-2/TRBV6-3,TRBJ2-7,CASSYFTTGTIYEQYF
-,TRBV2,TRBJ2-3,CASSETSGYTDTQYF
-,TRBV2,TRBJ2-2,CASSEGGARAGELFF
-,TRBV27,TRBJ2-5,CASSLTPGGSPETQYF
-,TRBV29-1,TRBJ1-2,CSVVSGPPGYTF
-,TRBV5-1,TRBJ1-1,CASSLWSGDTEAFF
-,TRBV20-1,TRBJ2-7,CSARIRDRGHEQYF
-,TRBV6-2/TRBV6-3,TRBJ2-7,CASSLRDFGYEQYF
-,TRBV2,TRBJ2-1,CASSKESNEQFF
-,TRBV4-3,TRBJ1-1,CASSPGTGSYSTEAFF
-,TRBV7-2,TRBJ2-1,CASSFGMTVEQFF
-,TRBV29-1,TRBJ2-7,CSVERVEGSYEQYF
-,TRBV12-3/TRBV12-4,TRBJ2-2,CASSFWGGLNTGELFF
-,TRBV6-2/TRBV6-3,TRBJ2-7,CASSYVKGNSYEQYF
-,TRBV7-9,TRBJ2-5,CASSLLSPGEETQYF
-,TRBV12-3/TRBV12-4,TRBJ2-1,CASSPLTSGSSKFF
-,TRBV29-1,TRBJ1-1,CSVVRREGTEAFF
-,TRBV20-1,TRBJ1-1,CSARLNTEAFF
-,TRBV20-1,TRBJ2-7,CSARLWGRSYEQYF
-,TRBV27,TRBJ2-7,CASRGTGSYEQYF
-,TRBV12-5,TRBJ2-1,CASGPWGSSLNNGQFF
-,TRBV20-1,TRBJ1-2,CSVRGVELGYGYTF